This TCR beta chain was recovered during a study of read filtering for tumor transcriptome and immune sequencing. At the level of the study: Revised staging placed under ten patients in R-ISS I, 15 to 20 in II, six or seven in III. After DNase treatment, RNA was made into whole-transcriptome libraries. Study-level points and caveats: Compared with RNA-seq, IR-seq gave much higher clonotype depth and reliability.

A word on this clonotype: The target antigen is unknown.

The library was built from about 400 ng RNA with molecular barcoded adaptors for alpha/delta and beta/gamma chains. A single record per CDR3 protein comes from TCRdb applying MiXCR to the reads. The sample has about 46,000 distinct CDR3 sequences; roughly 20% are singletons. Sampling of bone marrow took place during active disease in every patient. Trimming took off 6 bases at V and 3 bases at J, with 17 bases between the two ends. This CDR3 region has 14 residues. CDR1 is DFQATT, CDR2 SNEGSKA, per germline (reference sequence). This sequence joins TRBV20-1 and TRBJ1-1; D is perhaps TRBD1 (6 bases). The sequenced sample was a population of CD138-negative cells sorted from bone marrow. This clonotype was sampled from a donor at least 40 years old with multiple myeloma. The CDR3 DNA sequence: TGCAGTGCCCACTTCGACAGGCGCGACACTGAAGCTTTCTTT. Protein product: CSAHFDRRDTEAFF.